This paragraph covers one T cell receptor beta chain sequence. The antigen is unknown. The junction and the germline gene differ at one end; a read error may be behind it. The CDR3 extends over 15 amino acids. The V gene's germline CDR1 is SEHNR and CDR2 FQNEAQ (reference sequence). The sample is drawn from a study of cytomegalovirus exposure and HLA in healthy donors. Study information: Of all 400 or so donors who were genotyped, 75% to 85% belonged to the Caucasian-associated ancestry cluster.

Study results and limitations: Researchers catalogued about 160 TCR beta chains as cytomegalovirus-associated. With high specificity and sensitivity, the classifier reportedly diagnosed cytomegalovirus status.

PCR involved 60 Vbeta and 13 Jbeta primers. The assay was immunoSEQ multiplex PCR, and TCRdb's table has in-frame clones only and misses some. Of fewer than 250,000 clones in the sample, roughly 80% were seen once. The source is a man aged 35 to 55 in good health and CMV-seronegative. Sequencing was done on a sample of PBMCs. J is TRBJ2-7 and V is TRBV7-9; D not resolved. The CDR3 spells CASSHPLRRSDEQYF. The CDR3 nucleotides read TGTGCCAGCAGCCACCCCCTCAGGCGCTCCGACGAGCAGTACTTC.